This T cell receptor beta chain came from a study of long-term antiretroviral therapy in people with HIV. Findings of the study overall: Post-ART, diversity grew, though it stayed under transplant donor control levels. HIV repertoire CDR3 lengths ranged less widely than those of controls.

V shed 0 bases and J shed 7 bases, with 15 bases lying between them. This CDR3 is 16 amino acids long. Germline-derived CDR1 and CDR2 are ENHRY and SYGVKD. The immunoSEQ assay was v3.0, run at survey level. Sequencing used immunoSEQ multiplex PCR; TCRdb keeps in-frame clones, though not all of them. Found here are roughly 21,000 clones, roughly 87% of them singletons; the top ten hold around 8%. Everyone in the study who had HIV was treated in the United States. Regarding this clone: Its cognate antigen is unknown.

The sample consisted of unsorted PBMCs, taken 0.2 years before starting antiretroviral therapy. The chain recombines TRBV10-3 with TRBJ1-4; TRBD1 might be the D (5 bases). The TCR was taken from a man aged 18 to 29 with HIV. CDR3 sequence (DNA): TGTGCCATCAGTGAGTCGTGGGGGATAGGAGGTGAAAAACTGTTTTTT. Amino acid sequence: CAISESWGIGGEKLFF.